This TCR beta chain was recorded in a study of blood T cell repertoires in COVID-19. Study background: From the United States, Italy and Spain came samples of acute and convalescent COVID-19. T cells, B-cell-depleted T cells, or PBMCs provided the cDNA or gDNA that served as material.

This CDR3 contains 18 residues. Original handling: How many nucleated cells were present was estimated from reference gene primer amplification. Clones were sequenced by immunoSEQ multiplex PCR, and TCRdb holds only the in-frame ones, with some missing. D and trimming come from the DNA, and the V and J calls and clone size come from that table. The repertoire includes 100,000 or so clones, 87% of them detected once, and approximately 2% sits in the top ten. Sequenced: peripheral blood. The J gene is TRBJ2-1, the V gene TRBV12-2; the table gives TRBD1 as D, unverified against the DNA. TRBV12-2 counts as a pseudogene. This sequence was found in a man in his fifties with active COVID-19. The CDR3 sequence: CASRFTRQGDPIINEQFF. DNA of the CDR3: TGTGCAAGTCGCTTCACCCGGCAGGGGGACCCCATCATCAATGAGCAGTTCTTC.